This passage covers 23 T cell receptor beta chains from one sample sequenced in a study of metastatic and nonmetastatic thyroid tumors. TCRdb re-called the PCR reads with MiXCR. The sample lists approximately 22,000 clones, around 15% seen once, with about 10% in the top ten. Thyroid surgery was performed in patients who had received no treatment beforehand. The sample taken for sequencing was tumor tissue. Receptors were obtained from a female donor with papillary thyroid cancer or a benign thyroid nodule (not recorded which). Some clones in this sample may be carry-over from other donors' samples.

By sample fraction, this clone is medium-sized (0.01 to 0.1%). The gene calls are TRBV28 and TRBJ2-7; 7 nucleotides align to TRBD1. Germline lookup yields CDR1 MDHEN and CDR2 SYDVKM. The CDR3 runs to 13 residues. V trimming: 10 bases; J trimming: 6 bases; junction bases outside the gene matches: 12. Written as DNA, the CDR3 is TGTGCCATCTCGAAGACAGGGATCGGCGAGCAGTACTTC. Residues: CAISKTGIGEQYF.

In its sample, this clone was seen many times. This sequence may be a read error, since a much larger clone differs from it by one base. The chain links TRBV6-1 to TRBJ1-1; 7 bases fit TRBD1. After removal of 7 bases from V and 4 bases from J, the junction contained 6 bases not matched to a gene. The CDR3 consists of 13 residues. Germline V gene lookup returns CDR1 MNHNS and CDR2 SASEGT. As DNA, the CDR3 is TGTGCCAGCACGCAGGGGGGATGCACTGAAGCTTTCTTT. This codes for CASTQGGCTEAFF.

The chain is built from TRBV7-3 and TRBJ2-7; TRBD1 matches at 7 bases. Germline lookup yields CDR1 SGHTA and CDR2 FQGTGA. Trimming took 4 bases from V and 9 from J; bases not matched to a gene: 9. The CDR3 length is 13 residues. This CDR3 is CASSSGVTGAQYF. CDR3 nucleotides: TGTGCCAGCAGCTCCGGAGTAACAGGGGCGCAGTACTTC.

For this clone: Sequence at one end of the junction differs from germline and may be a read error. The chain couples TRBV11-2 to TRBJ2-3; 8 nucleotides match TRBD2. CDR1 is SGHAT, CDR2 FQNNGV, per germline. The CDR3 covers 15 residues. The CDR3 DNA reads TGTGTCAGCAGCTTAGTTGCGGGAGGACCAGATACGCAGTATTTT. Its protein is CVSSLVAGGPDTQYF.

This clone appeared a few times. CDR3 residues: CATQGLPQETQYF. CDR3 DNA sequence: TGTGCCACCCAGGGACTACCACAAGAGACCCAGTACTTC. The chain couples TRBV10-3 to TRBJ2-5, with 7 bases lining up with TRBD2. Germline loops: CDR1 ENHRY, CDR2 SYGVKD. V shed 10 bases, J shed 2 bases, and the junction held 7 bases outside the gene matches. This CDR3 has 13 amino acids.

This clone was seen many times. The chain employs TRBV27 and TRBJ1-1; TRBD1 agrees at 9 bases. The germline CDR1 and CDR2 sequences are MNHEY and SMNVEV (reference sequence). This CDR3 region has 14 residues. V trimming: 6 bases; J trimming: 5 bases; junction bases outside the gene matches: 7. The CDR3 coding sequence is TGTGCCAGCAGCACAGGGGGCGGGTTGACTGAAGCTTTCTTT. The encoded protein is CASSTGGGLTEAFF.

This clone was seen repeatedly, ten times or more. V usage is TRBV4-1 and J usage is TRBJ1-1; 7 bases are a match to TRBD1. Losses at the gene ends were 3 bases for V and 3 bases for J; bases not matched to a gene: 7. The CDR3 is 15 residues long. Germline assignment: CDR1 MGHRA and CDR2 YSYEKL. The CDR3 sequence: CASSQARTGDTEAFF. The DNA of the CDR3 is TGCGCCAGCAGCCAGGCCCGAACAGGGGACACTGAAGCTTTCTTT.

In its sample, this clone was seen many times. The gene calls are TRBV7-2 and TRBJ2-1; D may be TRBD1 (6 bases). Germline CDR1 is SGHTA and CDR2 is FQGNSA. The V gene lost 4 bases and the J gene lost 0 bases, with 10 bases spanning the gap. There are 15 residues in the CDR3. CDR3: CASSYRVSSYNEQFF. The CDR3, as DNA: TGTGCCAGCAGCTACAGGGTCAGCTCCTACAATGAGCAGTTCTTC.

There are many counts of this clone. The chain uses TRBV9 and TRBJ2-3; perhaps TRBD2 as D (5 bases). Germline assignment: CDR1 SGDLS and CDR2 YYNGEE. The CDR3 consists of 14 residues. Trimming took off 0 bases at V and 4 bases at J, with 9 bases between the two ends. In nucleotides, the CDR3 is TGTGCCAGCAGCGTAGGAGGGAGTGCAGATACGCAGTATTTT. Translating it yields CASSVGGSADTQYF.

This clone was counted ten times or more. The chain joins TRBV7-2 to TRBJ2-1; D is possibly TRBD2 (6 bases). Trimming stripped 3 bases from V and 0 bases from J, with 24 bases between. Germline V gives CDR1 SGHTA, CDR2 FQGNSA. The CDR3 spans 20 residues. CDR3 protein: CASSFRPAYWGGISYNEQFF. In DNA form, the CDR3 reads TGTGCCAGCAGCTTCCGACCCGCCTATTGGGGCGGGATCTCCTACAATGAGCAGTTCTTC.

The CDR3 here is CASSLASPSTVAYEQYF. CDR3 in DNA: TGCGCCAGCAGCTTGGCCTCCCCATCGACAGTGGCCTACGAGCAGTACTTC. The gene calls are TRBV5-1 and TRBJ2-7; a possible D gene is TRBD1 (5 bases). The CDR3 runs to 17 residues. In germline, CDR1 is SGHRS, CDR2 YFSETQ. V lost 0 bases to trimming and J lost 2 bases, with 18 bases between them.

This clone was counted ten times or more. The chain joins TRBV20-1 to TRBJ2-2, with no clear D. V was clipped by 0 bases and J by 0 bases, with 14 bases between them. Germline-derived CDR1 and CDR2 are DFQATT and SNEGSKA (reference sequence). CDR3 length equals 17 residues. In nucleotides, the CDR3 is TGCAGTGCTAGAGATAATGCAAAGGGCCCGAACACCGGGGAGCTGTTTTTT. Encoded protein: CSARDNAKGPNTGELFF.

About this clone itself: A read error may produce the germline difference seen at one junction end. Other DNA sequences within the sample encode an identical CDR3. This sequence joins TRBV9 and TRBJ1-5, with D unresolved. Germline CDR1 and CDR2: SGDLS and YYNGEE. This CDR3 is 16 amino acids long. In DNA, the CDR3 is TGTGCTAGCAGCGTAGGGTCGGCAGGCGGTAATCAGCCCCAGCATTTT. This codes for CASSVGSAGGNQPQHF.

In regard to this clone: A read error is possible here, since a much larger clone lies one base away. The sample holds other DNA sequences that translate to the same CDR3. The CDR3 loop is CSASSGGALAKNIQYF. In DNA form, the CDR3 reads TGCAGTGCATCTAGCGGGGGGGCACTAGCCAAAAACATTCAGTACTTC. The chain employs TRBV20-1 and TRBJ2-4; 12 bases line up with TRBD2. The trim removed 6 bases at V and 0 bases at J, leaving 6 bases unmatched. Per germline, CDR1 DFQATT and CDR2 SNEGSKA (reference sequence). The CDR3 contains 16 residues.

Within the sample, this clone is medium-sized (0.01 to 0.1%). The chain employs TRBV19 and TRBJ1-1; D is ambiguous. There are 13 residues in the CDR3. Germline-derived CDR1 and CDR2 are LNHDA and SQIVND (reference sequence). The V end was cut by 3 bases, the J end by 1 base, with 6 bases between. This chain's CDR3 is CASSIWGNTEAFF. The CDR3 DNA sequence: TGTGCCAGTAGTATCTGGGGGAACACTGAAGCTTTCTTT.

At least ten counts were recorded for this clone. The chain joins TRBV19 to TRBJ2-1, with a tentative D call TRBD2 (6 bases). Looked up from germline, CDR1 is LNHDA and CDR2 is SQIVND (reference sequence). There are 13 residues in the CDR3. V was cut by 6 bases and J by 9 bases, with 15 bases left in between. This CDR3 reads CASSYRRGGEQFF. In DNA, the CDR3 is TGTGCCAGTAGCTACCGGCGGGGAGGTGAGCAGTTCTTC. Supplemented by reference TRBV19 and TRBJ2-1, the full variable domain reads DGGITQSPKYLFRKEGQNVTLSCEQNLNHDAMYWYRQDPGQGLRLIYYSQIVNDFQKGDIAEGYSVSREKKESFPLTVTSAQKNPTAFYLCASSYRRGGEQFFGPGTRLTVL.

This clone was recorded at least ten times. CDR3 bases: TGTGCCAGCAGCTTGGCAGGGGGCGCGTACGAGCAGTACTTC. This gives the protein CASSLAGGAYEQYF. The chain uses TRBV7-6 and TRBJ2-7, with 8 positions matching TRBD1. Unmatched junction bases numbered 5, after V lost 3 bases and J lost 4 bases. The CDR3 loop spans 14 amino acids. Germline CDR1 reads SGHVS; CDR2 reads FNYEAQ.

By its share, this clone is medium-sized. This rearrangement joins TRBV19 to TRBJ2-7, with 9 bases lining up with TRBD1. Germline V lookup: CDR1 LNHDA, CDR2 SQIVND (reference sequence). Trimming cost V 6 bases and J 5 bases; bases outside gene matches: 5. The CDR3 is 13 residues long. CDR3: CASRQGATHEQYF. CDR3 in DNA: TGTGCCAGTAGACAGGGGGCGACCCACGAGCAGTACTTC.

This clone was recorded many times. The rearrangement joins TRBV28 to TRBJ2-7, with 8 bases fitting TRBD2. With 3 bases clipped from V and 1 base from J, the junction kept 2 bases outside the gene matches. The CDR3 covers 14 residues. Germline assignment: CDR1 MDHEN and CDR2 SYDVKM. The CDR3 loop is CASSLSGSSYEQYF. The CDR3 nucleotides are TGTGCCAGCAGTTTGAGCGGGAGTTCCTACGAGCAGTACTTC.

This clone came up many times. The chain joins TRBV28 to TRBJ1-1; TRBD1 might be the D (5 bases). Germline V CDR1 and CDR2: MDHEN, SYDVKM. The CDR3 is 11 residues long. The V gene lost 2 bases and the J gene lost 10 bases, with 8 bases spanning the gap. The CDR3 loop reads CASSLPQGAFF. For the CDR3, the DNA is TGTGCCAGCAGTTTACCGCAGGGAGCTTTCTTT.

This clone was seen at least ten times. This sequence joins TRBV30 and TRBJ2-7, with D maybe TRBD1 (6 bases). CDR1 and CDR2 (germline): GTSNPN, SVGIG (reference sequence). V lost 3 bases and J 0 bases, leaving 12 bases between the germline ends. CDR3 length: 14 residues. DNA for the CDR3: TGTGCCTGGAGACGACAGGTTTTCTCCTACGAGCAGTACTTC. It yields the protein CAWRRQVFSYEQYF.

There are a few counts of this clone. This may come from a read error, since a much larger clone is one base off. This chain connects TRBV10-2 to TRBJ2-1; the match to TRBD2 covers 9 bases. J lost 7 bases, V lost 8 bases, and 9 bases had no gene match. Looked up from germline, CDR1 is WSHSY and CDR2 is SAAADI. The CDR3 extends over 14 amino acids. CDR3 DNA sequence: TGCGCCAGCCTGACTAGCGGAGGGGTGAATGAGCAGTTCTTC. It specifies CASLTSGGVNEQFF.

Ten or more counts support this clone. This sequence joins TRBV20-1 and TRBJ2-3; D assignment may be TRBD1 or TRBD2 (5 bases each). Germline V gives CDR1 DFQATT, CDR2 SNEGSKA (reference sequence). Trimming removed 3 bases at V and 1 base at J, with 11 bases between. The CDR3 has 14 residues. The CDR3 protein is CSASRVGGTDTQYF. CDR3 bases: TGCAGTGCTAGCAGGGTGGGGGGCACAGATACGCAGTATTTT.